This T cell receptor beta chain emerged from a study of CD8+CD57+ T cells in acquired aplastic anemia. Patients who underwent sequencing had shown CD8+CD57+ cell expansion by flow cytometry. At the time of blood sampling, patients had not yet received any therapy. Template material for TCR beta VDJ and CDR3 profiling consisted of genomic DNA. Using its own MiXCR run on the reads, TCRdb lists one record per CDR3 protein. The sample shows about 41,000 distinct CDR3 sequences, less than 65% of them seen only once. With 6 bases removed from V and 3 bases from J, the gap between germline ends came to 12 bases. The CDR3 runs to 13 residues. Germline CDR1 reads MNHNS; CDR2 reads SASEGT.

This receptor was taken from a human donor with aplastic anemia. The source material was sorted CD4+, CD8+, or CD8+CD57+ T cells (not recorded which) from PBMCs. V usage is TRBV6-1 and J usage is TRBJ2-7, with D unclear. The CDR3 protein is CASRLMDGYEQYF. The CDR3 nucleotides are TGTGCCAGCAGGCTTATGGACGGCTACGAGCAGTACTTC.